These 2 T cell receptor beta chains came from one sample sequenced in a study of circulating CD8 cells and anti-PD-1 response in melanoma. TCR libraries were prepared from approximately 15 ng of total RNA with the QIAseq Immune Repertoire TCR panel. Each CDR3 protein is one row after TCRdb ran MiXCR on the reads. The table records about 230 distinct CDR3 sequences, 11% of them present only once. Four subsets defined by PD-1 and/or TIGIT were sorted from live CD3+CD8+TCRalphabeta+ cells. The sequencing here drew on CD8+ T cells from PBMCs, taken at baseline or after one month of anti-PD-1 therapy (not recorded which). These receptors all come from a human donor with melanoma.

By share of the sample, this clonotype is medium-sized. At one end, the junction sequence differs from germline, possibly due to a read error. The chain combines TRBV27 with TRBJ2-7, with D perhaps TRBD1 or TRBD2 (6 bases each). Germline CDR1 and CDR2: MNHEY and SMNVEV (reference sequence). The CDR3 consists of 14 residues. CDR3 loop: CATSLSGASYEQYF. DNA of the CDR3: TGTGCCACCAGTTTATCGGGGGCCTCCTACGAGCAGTACTTC.

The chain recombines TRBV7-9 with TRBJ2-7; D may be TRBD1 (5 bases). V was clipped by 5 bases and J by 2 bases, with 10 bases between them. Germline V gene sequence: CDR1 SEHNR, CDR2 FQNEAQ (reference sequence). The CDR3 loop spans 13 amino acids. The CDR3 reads CASSDSYTYEQYF. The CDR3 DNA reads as TGTGCCAGCAGCGACAGTTACACCTACGAGCAGTACTTC.